This T cell receptor (beta chain) came from a study of blood T cell repertoires in COVID-19. This clone appeared once. The CDR3 length is 13 residues. With 4 bases removed from V and 5 bases from J, the gap between germline ends came to 13 bases. Germline V gene sequence: CDR1 SGHRS, CDR2 YFSETQ. The repertoire was sequenced with immunoSEQ multiplex PCR; TCRdb's copy has only in-frame clones and lacks some. The sample comprises fewer than 100,000 clones, 79% of which are singletons, and roughly 22% rests with the top ten. V usage is TRBV5-1 and J usage is TRBJ2-7; D perhaps matches TRBD1 (5 bases). The sample consisted of peripheral blood. This TCR was recovered from a human donor in a cohort sampled during active COVID-19. The CDR3 coding sequence is TGCGCCAGCAGCCTGGGGCTAGTAGACGAGCAGTACTTC. It is translated as CASSLGLVDEQYF.